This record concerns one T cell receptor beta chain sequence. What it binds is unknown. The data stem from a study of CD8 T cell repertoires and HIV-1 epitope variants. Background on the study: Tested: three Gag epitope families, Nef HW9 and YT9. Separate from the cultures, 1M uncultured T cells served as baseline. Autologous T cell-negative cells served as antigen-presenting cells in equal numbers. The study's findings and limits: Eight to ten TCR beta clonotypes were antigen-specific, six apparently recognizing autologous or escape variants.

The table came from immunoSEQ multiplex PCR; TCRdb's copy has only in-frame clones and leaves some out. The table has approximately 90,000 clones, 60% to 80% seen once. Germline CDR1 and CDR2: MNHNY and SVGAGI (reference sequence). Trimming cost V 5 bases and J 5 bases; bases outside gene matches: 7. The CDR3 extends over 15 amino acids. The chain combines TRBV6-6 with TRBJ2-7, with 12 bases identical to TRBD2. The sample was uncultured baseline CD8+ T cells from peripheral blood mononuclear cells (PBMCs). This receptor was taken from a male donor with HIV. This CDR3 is CASSHRTSGRNEQYF. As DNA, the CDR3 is TGTGCCAGCAGTCACCGTACTAGCGGGAGGAACGAGCAGTACTTC.